This T cell receptor (beta chain) was identified during a study of spatial heterogeneity in lung cancer (dated by TCRdb to about 2019). Study-level background: Beta-chain transcripts were consistently detected in greater numbers than alpha-chain transcripts, which likely reflected higher beta-chain transcript abundance. In tumor regions, TCR transcript counts showed a strong correlation with a T cell transcriptional module score from matched bulk RNA-seq. In the raw uncorrected reads, each unique combination of TCR and UMI appeared more than ten times on average. The study quantitatively compared TCR alpha and beta repertoires across multiple tumor regions, matched nontumor lung and blood in non-small cell lung cancer. TCR repertoire features were related to nonsynonymous mutation counts determined by whole-exome sequencing of tumor tissue. At surgery, over 200 tumor regions, 61 to 65 matched nontumor lung samples and 56 PBMC samples were TCR-sequenced for both alpha and beta chains. General conclusions and limits of the study: The count of ubiquitous expanded TCRs correlated with the count of ubiquitous nonsynonymous mutations, and the count of regional expanded TCRs correlated with the count of regional nonsynonymous mutations. Additional single-cell paired TCR alpha and beta sequencing was considered necessary to confirm, at a functional level, the hypothesis that regional TCRs recognize regional mutations. The tumor nonsynonymous mutation count correlated with the number of expanded intratumoral alpha and beta TCRs. TCR-seq was estimated to cover only approximately 6.3% of tumor T cells for alpha chains and roughly 12% for beta chains.

The library came from 5' RACE. The reads were generated on a NextSeq 500. To allow correction of PCR and sequencing errors, the TCR library protocol tagged every TCR cDNA molecule with a unique molecular identifier. Processing in the source paper ran as follows. Decombinator tools were used for TCR identification, UMI-based error correction and CDR3 extraction. Expanded TCRs were defined as those above a frequency of 2 per 1,000, corresponding to the top 1% of the tumor frequency distribution. Expanded tumor TCRs statistically deemed absent (corrected P<0.05) from at least one tumor region were classed as regional, and all other expanded tumor TCRs were classed as ubiquitous. Each repertoire was subsampled 100 times to 5,000 TCRs, after which Renyi diversity was computed with the R vegan package. CDR3 similarity networks were constructed using string-kernel similarity of amino acid triplets, with links drawn between CDR3s whose pairwise similarity was above 0.82. Using fastp at Q25 and MiXCR, TCRdb reprocessed the public reads and kept productive beta chains. Identical CDR3 protein sequences are pooled into one entry, listed with their most common genes and DNA. TCRdb's processing, not the study's, gives the V and J calls here. A total of 25,000 to 30,000 distinct CDR3 sequences appear in this sample, about 7.1% of them only once. The ten largest make up roughly 22% of the sample.

Via the germline V gene, CDR1 is LGHNA and CDR2 YNFKEQ. From its cysteine to its phenylalanine, the CDR3 spans 14 amino acids. The retained sequence is limited to the CDR3, 42 bases, with the frame set at the first base. V was cut back by 2 bases and J by 1 base, leaving a gap of 8 bases between them. This clonotype was recorded at least ten times. Its recognized antigen is unknown. Base qualities are missing; no much larger clone stands one base away. Per the publication, the time point label means: sample taken at primary tumor resection. Samples were obtained from approximately 76 patients with early-stage, untreated non-small cell lung cancer from the lung TRACERx cohort. Whole RNA extracted from tumor and nontumor lung tissue, or from cryopreserved PBMC samples, was used for TCR sequencing without cell sorting. Only patients with enough RNA available from two or more tumor regions were chosen for TCR sequencing. Before being selected, tumor and adjacent nontumor lung specimens were reviewed by a lung pathologist.

The sample here was lung tumor tissue, taken at surgery. The sequence derives from a male donor with early-stage non-small cell lung cancer. Recombination joined TRBV4-2 with TRBJ1-1; the D gene is perhaps TRBD1, from 5 matching bases. In nucleotide form, the sequence is TGTGCCAGCAGCCAAAGTCAGGGGAACACTGAAGCTTTCTTT. The resulting protein is CASSQSQGNTEAFF.